This T cell receptor (beta chain) was sequenced during a study of CD8 T cells in Susac syndrome. CDR3 length: 13 residues. Germline V gene lookup returns CDR1 SGHRS and CDR2 YFSETQ. The ends lost 2 bases at V and 6 bases at J; junction bases unmatched: 5. Reverse transcription used roughly 0.45 to 1 ug RNA and random hexamers. TCRdb recomputed calls from the immunoSEQ multiplex PCR reads with MiXCR, one row per CDR3 protein. The sample has roughly 130,000 distinct CDR3 sequences; about 94% are singletons. V is TRBV5-1 and J is TRBJ2-7; 7 nucleotides line up with TRBD1. The sample taken for sequencing was CD8+ T cells from PBMCs. The receptor comes from a human donor with Susac syndrome. DNA of the CDR3: TGCGCCAGCAGCTTAGTAACAGGGGCCGAGCAGTACTTC. As protein: CASSLVTGAEQYF.